These 16 T cell receptor beta chains came from one sample sequenced in a study of beta chain features in type 1 diabetes. Whole-study findings and limits: Significant though moderate, a shortening of TCRB CDR3s appeared in all four CD4+ subsets of Type 1 diabetes patients.

These receptors lack a known antigen. Reverse transcription of all isolated RNA meant that expressed TCRB transcripts were sequenced. Assay used: immunoSEQ multiplex PCR; TCRdb lists only in-frame clones, some missing. This sample has hundreds of thousands of clones, with more than 13% found just once. The sample consisted of naive CD4+ T cells from blood. These receptors were obtained from a man aged 18 to 29 with type 1 diabetes.

This clone was counted a few times. This rearrangement joins TRBV6-5 to TRBJ2-7; D might be TRBD1 or TRBD2, each matching 5 bases. CDR1 is MNHEY and CDR2 is SVGAGI in the germline V gene. V was pared by 5 bases and J by 1 base, with 15 bases between. The CDR3 consists of 15 residues. In nucleotides, the CDR3 is TGTGCCAGCAGTCTCCGGGACGGATTTTCCTACGAGCAGTACTTC. Translation gives CASSLRDGFSYEQYF.

The J gene is TRBJ2-3, the V gene TRBV5-4; D is uncertain. The CDR3 contains 11 residues. Germline lookup yields CDR1 SGHNT and CDR2 YYREEE (reference sequence). V shed 4 bases and J shed 5 bases, with 5 bases lying between them. The CDR3 reads CASSTRDTQYF. In DNA form, the CDR3 reads TGTGCCAGCAGCACAAGAGATACGCAGTATTTT. The full variable domain, in which reference TRBV5-4 and TRBJ2-3 provide the parts outside the CDR3, is ETGVTQSPTHLIKTRGQQVTLRCSSQSGHNTVSWYQQALGQGPQFIFQYYREEENGRGNFPPRFSGLQFPNYSSELNVNALELDDSALYLCASSTRDTQYFGPGTRLTVL.

V is TRBV11-2 and J is TRBJ2-3; 9 bases fit TRBD1. V lost 6 bases to trimming and J lost 2 bases; unmatched junction nucleotides: 6. Germline loops: CDR1 SGHAT, CDR2 FQNNGV. The CDR3 is 15 amino acids. The CDR3 loop is CASRAGTGYTDTQYF. Here the CDR3 DNA reads TGTGCCAGCAGGGCCGGGACAGGGTACACAGATACGCAGTATTTT.

V gene TRBV2 combines with J gene TRBJ2-1; possible D gene TRBD2, 6 bases. The CDR3 totals 16 residues. V lost 2 bases to trimming and J lost 0 bases, with 11 bases between them. CDR1 and CDR2 from the germline V gene are SNHLY and FYNNEI. This chain's CDR3 is CASSEKTGSSYNEQFF. For the CDR3, the DNA is TGTGCCAGCAGTGAAAAGACCGGGAGCTCCTACAATGAGCAGTTCTTC.

This chain links TRBV18 with TRBJ1-2; D is unresolved. This CDR3 is built from 14 residues. Trimming cost V 3 bases and J 4 bases, with 12 bases left between them. Germline lookup yields CDR1 KGHSH and CDR2 LQKENI. The CDR3 here is CASSPEGWPYGYTF. The CDR3 DNA sequence: TGTGCCAGCTCACCGGAAGGGTGGCCCTATGGCTACACCTTC.

The rearrangement links TRBV7-2 to TRBJ2-1; D call uncertain. The CDR3 consists of 15 residues. Trimming left V 5 bases short and J 5 bases short, with 16 bases between. Looked up from germline, CDR1 is SGHTA and CDR2 is FQGNSA. The CDR3 DNA follows: TGTGCCAGCAGCAGCCGGAGAGAAGGAAACAATGAGCAGTTCTTC. This sequence encodes CASSSRREGNNEQFF.

This clone came up a few times. The rearrangement joins TRBV7-9 to TRBJ1-5; D is possibly TRBD1 (5 bases). The ends were cut back, 1 base at V and 2 bases at J, with 15 bases in the middle. The CDR3 has 17 residues. The germline V gene has CDR1 SEHNR and CDR2 FQNEAQ (reference sequence). The CDR3 reads CASSLDHGGSGNQPQHF. The DNA of the CDR3 is TGTGCCAGCAGCTTAGATCACGGGGGAAGCGGCAATCAGCCCCAGCATTTT. The whole variable domain, remainder taken from reference TRBV7-9 and TRBJ1-5, is DTGVSQNPRHKITKRGQNVTFRCDPISEHNRLYWYRQTLGQGPEFLTYFQNEAQLEKSRLLSDRFSAERPKGSFSTLEIQRTEQGDSAMYLCASSLDHGGSGNQPQHFGDGTRLSIL.

The rearrangement joins TRBV27 to TRBJ1-2; TRBD1 might be the D (5 bases). CDR1 is MNHEY, CDR2 SMNVEV, per germline (reference sequence). Between the trimmed V and J ends, which lost 7 bases and 2 bases, there was a span of 8 bases. The CDR3 is 12 amino acids. CDR3 in DNA: TGTGCCAGCAAAGGGGAAAACTATGGCTACACCTTC. The encoded protein is CASKGENYGYTF.

This chain links TRBV19 with TRBJ1-1; D might be TRBD1 (5 bases). The CDR3 contains 13 residues. Germline CDR1 is LNHDA and CDR2 is SQIVND (reference sequence). V shed 7 bases and J shed 1 base, with 10 bases lying between them. CDR3 protein: CASNSDRNTEAFF. CDR3 coding DNA: TGTGCCAGTAACTCCGACAGGAACACTGAAGCTTTCTTT.

This rearrangement joins TRBV29-1 to TRBJ2-5, with a tentative D call TRBD1 (5 bases). Trimming pared 7 bases from V and 2 bases from J, leaving 11 bases between. In germline, CDR1 is SQVTM, CDR2 ANQGSEA. This CDR3 spans 12 amino acids. The CDR3 region has the DNA TGCAGCGCCGCTACAGGACAAGAGACCCAGTACTTC. It specifies CSAATGQETQYF.

The chain combines TRBV7-9 with TRBJ2-1; D not certain. From germline, CDR1 is SEHNR and CDR2 FQNEAQ (reference sequence). The V and J ends lost 6 bases and 4 bases respectively, with 10 bases between them. This CDR3 spans 13 amino acids. The CDR3 region is CASRLPTYNEQFF. CDR3 coding DNA: TGTGCCAGCAGACTACCCACTTACAATGAGCAGTTCTTC.

The chain recombines TRBV19 with TRBJ2-7, with 10 bases that match TRBD1. This CDR3 comprises 13 residues. Germline values: CDR1 LNHDA, CDR2 SQIVND (reference sequence). This CDR3 reads CASGQGRPYEQYF. CDR3 bases: TGTGCGTCGGGACAGGGGCGCCCCTACGAGCAGTACTTC.

The rearrangement links TRBV30 to TRBJ2-1; TRBD2 matches at 7 bases. Germline V gene data show CDR1 as GTSNPN and CDR2 as SVGIG (reference sequence). The CDR3 totals 13 residues. After removal of 2 bases from V and 6 bases from J, the junction contained 4 bases not matched to a gene. CDR3 nucleotide sequence: TGTGCCTGGAGTAGCGGGGTGCCCAATGAGCAGTTCTTC. Its translation is CAWSSGVPNEQFF.

The chain carries TRBV6-1 and TRBJ2-7; D could derive from TRBD1 or TRBD2 (5 bases each). The ends were cut back, 11 bases at V and 3 bases at J, with 14 bases in the middle. The CDR3 extends over 12 amino acids. CDR1 MNHNS and CDR2 SASEGT come from the germline V gene. DNA of the CDR3: TGTGCCTCCCGGGACGGAGTCTACGAGCAGTACTTC. It specifies CASRDGVYEQYF.

The chain is built from TRBV5-1 and TRBJ2-7, with 12 bases lining up with TRBD2. Germline CDR1 SGHRS, CDR2 YFSETQ. The CDR3 has 17 amino acids. The J segment lost 0 bases and the V segment lost 4 bases, leaving 8 bases of the junction unmatched. CDR3 loop: CASSPGLAGLSSYEQYF. The CDR3, as DNA: TGCGCCAGCAGCCCCGGACTAGCGGGGTTGAGCTCCTACGAGCAGTACTTC. The full variable domain, with the rest looked up from reference TRBV5-1 and TRBJ2-7, is KAGVTQTPRYLIKTRGQQVTLSCSPISGHRSVSWYQQTPGQGLQFLFEYFSETQRNKGNFPGRFSGRQFSNSRSEMNVSTLELGDSALYLCASSPGLAGLSSYEQYFGPGTRLTVT.

This clone was detected a few times. CDR3 coding DNA: TGTGCCAGCAGGGGAGACAGATACGAGCAGTACTTC. Protein: CASRGDRYEQYF. The V call is TRBV5-4, the J call TRBJ2-7; D tentatively reads TRBD1 or TRBD2 (5 bases each). Germline loops: CDR1 SGHNT, CDR2 YYREEE (reference sequence). There are 12 residues in the CDR3. V was clipped by 5 bases and J by 4 bases, with 10 bases between them.